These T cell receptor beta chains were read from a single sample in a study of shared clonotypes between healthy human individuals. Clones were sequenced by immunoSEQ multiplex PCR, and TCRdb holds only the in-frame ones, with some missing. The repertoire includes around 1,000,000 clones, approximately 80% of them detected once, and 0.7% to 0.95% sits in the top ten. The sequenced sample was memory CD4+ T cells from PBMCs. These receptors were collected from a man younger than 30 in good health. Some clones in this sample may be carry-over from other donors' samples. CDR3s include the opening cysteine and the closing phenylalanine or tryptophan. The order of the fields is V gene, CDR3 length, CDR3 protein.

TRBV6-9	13	CASSYSSGNTIYF
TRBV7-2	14	CASSPDGTGNTIYF
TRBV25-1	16	CASSAQLAGAYNEQFF
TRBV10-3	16	CAISDERGVTTDTQYF
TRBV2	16	CASKGLAVTDSYEQYF
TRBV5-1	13	CASSSGLRETQYF
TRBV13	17	CASSLGIYRGRGEKLFF
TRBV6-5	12	CAISEQGRGYTF
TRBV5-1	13	CASSLPGEETQYF
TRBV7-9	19	CASSLAGRAGDHRGNTIYF
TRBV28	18	CASSHDPNRGRDTGELFF
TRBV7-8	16	CASSFQYLAGRETQYF
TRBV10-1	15	CASSRLAGELHTQYF
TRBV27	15	CASSPRLAGGPEQFF
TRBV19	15	CASSRNAVTYNEQFF
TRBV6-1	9	CASSLPENF
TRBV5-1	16	CASSLFSTGLNTEAFF
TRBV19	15	CASGLGTNSNQPQHF
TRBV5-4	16	CASSLGGVLSNTEAFF
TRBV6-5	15	CASSWSRTLNTEAFF
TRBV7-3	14	CASSVLPGPYEAFF
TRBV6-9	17	CAITINRRLPSSYEQYF
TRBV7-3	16	CASSKGLAGGTGELFF
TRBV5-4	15	CASSPSLSSYNEQFF
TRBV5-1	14	CASSWGGEGNEQFF
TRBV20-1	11	CSAPRGQREYF
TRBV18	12	CASCETRPEAFF
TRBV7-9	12	CASSITTRGYTF
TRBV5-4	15	CASSPGQGAYNEQFF
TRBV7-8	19	CASSLPSTGPRTSTDTQYF
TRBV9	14	CASSGIGQTYEQYF
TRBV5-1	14	CASSLGGPYNEQFF
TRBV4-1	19	CASSQGSSGTGGSGNTIYF
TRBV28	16	CASRGMFRDSNYGYTF
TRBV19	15	CASSSGHRQGETQYF
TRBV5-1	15	CASSLMDRSGETQYF
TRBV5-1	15	CASSTGLAGSDEQFF
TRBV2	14	CASSDRTGGQPQHF
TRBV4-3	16	CASSQELVVDVGGYTF
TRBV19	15	CASSAPRRSSGELFF
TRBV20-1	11	CSARDLGQLFF
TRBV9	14	CASSVAETGNTIYF
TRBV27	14	CASSLLAATDTQYF
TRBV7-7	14	CASSLEEGSYEQYF
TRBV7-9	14	CASSSAGTSNEQFF
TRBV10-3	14	CAIRVVAGHGEQFF
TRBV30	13	CAWSPSSYNEQFF
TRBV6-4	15	CASSASPLGFSPLHF
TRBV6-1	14	CASRTSLDTGELFF
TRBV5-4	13	CASSLGGFAGYTF
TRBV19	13	CASSRGLNTEAFF
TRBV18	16	CASSQRQVLPGNTIYF
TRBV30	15	CAWSYPDRVGNEQFF
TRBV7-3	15	CASSLGLAPTGELFF